These 18 T cell receptor beta chains came from one sample sequenced in a study of blood T cell repertoires in COVID-19. Clones were sequenced by immunoSEQ multiplex PCR, and TCRdb holds only the in-frame ones, with some missing. Among around 200,000 clones listed, approximately 83% were seen once. Sequences were obtained from peripheral blood. All receptors come from a woman aged 40 to 50 with active or convalescent COVID-19.

The genes are TRBV27 and TRBJ1-2, with TRBD1 as a possible D gene (6 bases). Per germline, CDR1 MNHEY and CDR2 SMNVEV (reference sequence). V shed 0 bases and J shed 7 bases, with 15 bases lying between them. This CDR3 has 15 residues. CDR3 DNA: TGTGCCAGCAGTTTATCGTCAAGTGGGGGCGCTGGCTACACCTTC. Translated, it gives CASSLSSSGGAGYTF.

This clone has a single count. The chain combines TRBV10-3 with TRBJ2-2, with 10 bases matching TRBD1. The CDR3 spans 14 residues. Germline values: CDR1 ENHRY, CDR2 SYGVKD. V dropped 6 bases and J dropped 2; count of bases not matched to a gene: 0. The CDR3 loop is CAIRTGGNTGELFF. Here the CDR3 DNA reads TGTGCCATCAGGACAGGGGGCAACACCGGGGAGCTGTTTTTT.

This chain uses TRBV28 with TRBJ2-7, with 7 bases aligning to TRBD2. The CDR3 spans 15 residues. Per the germline V gene, CDR1 is MDHEN and CDR2 is SYDVKM. V shed 5 bases, J shed 3 bases, and the junction held 10 bases outside the gene matches. The CDR3 here is CASSRWGGTVYEQYF. CDR3 nucleotides: TGTGCCAGCAGTCGATGGGGGGGAACGGTCTACGAGCAGTACTTC.

This chain connects TRBV10-1 to TRBJ1-5; D is undetermined. The CDR3 spans 13 residues. V lost 6 bases to trimming and J lost 9 bases, with 15 bases between them. CDR1 and CDR2 (germline): WNHNN, SYGVQD (reference sequence). CDR3 sequence (DNA): TGCGCCAGCAGGGACTCTAGTGGCGGGCCCCAGCATTTT. This translates into CASRDSSGGPQHF.

The chain joins TRBV5-1 to TRBJ1-2; no reliable D call. Germline V gene sequence: CDR1 SGHRS, CDR2 YFSETQ. Trimming removed 4 bases at V and 0 bases at J, with 13 bases between. This CDR3 region has 15 residues. The CDR3: CASSQSGGSNYGYTF. For the CDR3, the DNA is TGCGCCAGCAGCCAATCGGGAGGGTCTAACTATGGCTACACCTTC.

The chain has TRBV11-2 and TRBJ1-2; 8 nucleotides agree with TRBD1. CDR3 length equals 15 residues. Germline V gives CDR1 SGHAT, CDR2 FQNNGV. With V trimmed by 3 bases and J by 4 bases, 7 bases remained unmatched. This CDR3 is CASSLGDRPFYGYTF. CDR3 sequence (DNA): TGTGCCAGCAGCTTGGGGGACAGGCCCTTCTATGGCTACACCTTC.

J is TRBJ1-1 and V is TRBV7-2; TRBD1 matches 10 bases. The V segment lost 5 bases and the J segment 5 bases; nucleotides outside the gene matches: 5. Germline CDR1 and CDR2: SGHTA and FQGNSA. The CDR3 runs to 14 residues. The CDR3 reads CASSRDRGSTEAFF. The CDR3 coding sequence is TGTGCCAGCAGCCGGGACAGGGGCTCGACTGAAGCTTTCTTT.

This rearrangement joins TRBV6-5 to TRBJ1-1; 7 bases match TRBD1. The V gene end was trimmed by 2 bases and the J gene end by 4 bases; junction bases not matched to a gene: 1. CDR3 size: 13 residues. Germline V lookup: CDR1 MNHEY, CDR2 SVGAGI. DNA of the CDR3: TGTGCCAGCAGTTACCCAGGGGGCACTGAAGCTTTCTTT. It translates to CASSYPGGTEAFF.

The rearrangement links TRBV19 to TRBJ1-4, with a weak D call TRBD1 (5 bases). CDR3 length: 18 residues. V lost 7 bases and J lost 1, with 22 bases in between. The germline CDR1 and CDR2 sequences are LNHDA and SQIVND (reference sequence). Written as DNA, the CDR3 is TGTGCCAGTAAAGGGGTCCGTGGATACCCACAAACTAATGAAAAACTGTTTTTT. The encoded protein is CASKGVRGYPQTNEKLFF.

This chain joins TRBV5-1 and TRBJ1-2; D might be TRBD1 (5 bases). This CDR3 has 14 residues. The ends were cut back, 0 bases at V and 0 bases at J, with 6 bases in the middle. Germline V gives CDR1 SGHRS, CDR2 YFSETQ. CDR3 DNA sequence: TGCGCCAGCAGCTTGGCGGACACTAACTATGGCTACACCTTC. It codes for CASSLADTNYGYTF.

The V call is TRBV10-2, the J call TRBJ2-1; weak D call: TRBD2 (5 bases). Germline V gene lookup returns CDR1 WSHSY and CDR2 SAAADI. The V end was cut by 6 bases, the J end by 7 bases, with 19 bases between. This CDR3 comprises 15 residues. CDR3 amino acids: CASSLFKGALNEQFF. For the CDR3, the DNA is TGCGCCAGCAGCCTCTTCAAGGGAGCCCTTAATGAGCAGTTCTTC.

CDR3 protein: CASSSQGSGTNIAKNIQYF. In DNA, the CDR3 is TGTGCCAGCAGTTCCCAGGGGTCTGGAACCAACATAGCCAAAAACATTCAGTACTTC. V usage is TRBV5-6 and J usage is TRBJ2-4; D perhaps matches TRBD1 (6 bases). CDR1 and CDR2 (germline): SGHDT, YYEEEE. Trimming removed 5 bases at V and 0 bases at J, with 24 bases between. This CDR3 spans 19 amino acids.

The chain employs TRBV7-2 and TRBJ1-6, with D perhaps matching TRBD1 (6 bases). CDR3 size: 14 residues. CDR1 SGHTA and CDR2 FQGNSA come from the germline V gene. V was pared by 4 bases and J by 9 bases, with 13 bases between. CDR3 nucleotide sequence: TGTGCCAGCAGCTCGCAGGGGATCGGTTCACCCCTCCACTTT. It is translated as CASSSQGIGSPLHF.

A single count supports this clone. The rearrangement links TRBV30 to TRBJ1-6; D call uncertain. This CDR3 spans 13 amino acids. V dropped 3 bases and J dropped 7 bases, with 10 bases sitting between them. Germline V gene sequence: CDR1 GTSNPN, CDR2 SVGIG (reference sequence). CDR3 DNA sequence: TGTGCCTGGAGAGGTACAGACAATTCACCCCTCCACTTT. It codes for CAWRGTDNSPLHF.

The chain employs TRBV5-6 and TRBJ1-2; D perhaps matches TRBD1 (6 bases). The ends were cut back, 4 bases at V and 4 bases at J, with 17 bases in the middle. This CDR3 contains 15 residues. The germline V gene has CDR1 SGHDT and CDR2 YYEEEE. This CDR3 reads CASSPDSPGFYGYTF. CDR3 sequence (DNA): TGTGCCAGCAGCCCGGACAGTCCGGGATTCTATGGCTACACCTTC.

CDR3 nucleotide sequence: TGTGCCAGCAGCTTAGACCCGGGAACGGACACTGAAGCTTTCTTT. It specifies CASSLDPGTDTEAFF. The genes are TRBV7-2 and TRBJ1-1; no definite D call. CDR1 SGHTA and CDR2 FQGNSA come from the germline V gene. The CDR3 loop spans 15 amino acids. Trimming removed 1 base from V and 3 bases from J, with 12 bases in between.

This clone has just a few counts. The V call is TRBV4-1, the J call TRBJ2-3; 9 bases fit TRBD2. The germline V gene encodes CDR1 MGHRA and CDR2 YSYEKL. V trimming: 5 bases; J trimming: 4 bases; junction bases outside the gene matches: 4. The CDR3 consists of 14 residues. CDR3 residues: CASSASGNADTQYF. The DNA of the CDR3 is TGCGCCAGCAGCGCTAGCGGGAACGCAGATACGCAGTATTTT.

V and J are TRBV11-2 and TRBJ2-2; D is undetermined. Per germline, CDR1 SGHAT and CDR2 FQNNGV. The CDR3 loop spans 13 amino acids. V gave up 4 bases and J gave up 6 bases, with 9 bases separating them. This CDR3 is CASSSREAGELFF. The CDR3 DNA reads as TGTGCCAGCAGCTCCCGTGAGGCCGGGGAGCTGTTTTTT.